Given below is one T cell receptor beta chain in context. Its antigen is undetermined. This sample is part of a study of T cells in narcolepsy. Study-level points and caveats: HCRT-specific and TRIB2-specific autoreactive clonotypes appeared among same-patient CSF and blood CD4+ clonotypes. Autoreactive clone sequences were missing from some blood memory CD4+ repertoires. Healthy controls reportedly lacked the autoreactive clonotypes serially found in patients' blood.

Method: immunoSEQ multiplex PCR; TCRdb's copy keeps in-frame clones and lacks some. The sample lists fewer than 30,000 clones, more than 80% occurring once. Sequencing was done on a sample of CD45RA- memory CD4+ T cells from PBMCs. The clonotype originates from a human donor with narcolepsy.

CDR3 nucleotide sequence: TGCAGCGTTGACCAACACCAACAGGGACGGCAGTACTTC. Its translation is CSVDQHQQGRQYF. The V and J genes are TRBV29-1 and TRBJ2-7, with a tentative D call TRBD1 (6 bases). This CDR3 has 13 residues. Per the germline V gene, CDR1 is SQVTM and CDR2 is ANQGSEA. The germline V and J ends were trimmed by 3 bases and 9 bases, with 18 bases remaining between them.